These 11 T cell receptor beta chains were sequenced from one sample in a study of blood T cell repertoires in COVID-19. Clones were sequenced by immunoSEQ multiplex PCR, and TCRdb holds only the in-frame ones, with some missing. This repertoire shows hundreds of thousands of clones, 89% found once; its top ten account for 0.95% to 1.5%. Sequenced sample: peripheral blood. These receptors came from a man in his forties with acute or convalescent COVID-19.

The chain employs TRBV10-2 and TRBJ2-2, with 11 bases aligning to TRBD1. There are 16 residues in the CDR3. Per the germline V gene, CDR1 is WSHSY and CDR2 is SAAADI. V dropped 4 bases and J dropped 5; count of bases not matched to a gene: 6. This CDR3 is CASSAGQGAGTGELFF. The CDR3 nucleotides are TGCGCCAGCAGTGCCGGACAGGGGGCAGGGACCGGGGAGCTGTTTTTT.

The genes are TRBV11-2 and TRBJ2-1; D is ambiguous. Germline V CDR1 and CDR2: SGHAT, FQNNGV. The V gene lost 3 bases and the J gene lost 7 bases, with 4 bases spanning the gap. CDR3 length equals 11 residues. In DNA, the CDR3 is TGTGCCAGCAGCTTGAGGAATGAGCAGTTCTTC. Translating it yields CASSLRNEQFF.

V and J are TRBV27 and TRBJ1-6; D is perhaps TRBD1 (6 bases). Germline loops: CDR1 MNHEY, CDR2 SMNVEV (reference sequence). With 2 bases removed from V and 3 bases from J, the gap between germline ends came to 8 bases. This CDR3 has 15 residues. The DNA of the CDR3 is TGTGCCAGCAGTTTAGGGACAATCTATAATTCACCCCTCCACTTT. Its translation is CASSLGTIYNSPLHF.

The chain joins TRBV20-1 to TRBJ2-7; no firm D call. The V and J ends lost 3 bases and 3 bases respectively, with 6 bases between them. CDR3 length equals 11 residues. Germline V CDR1 and CDR2: DFQATT, SNEGSKA (reference sequence). CDR3 residues: CSASVHYEQYF. Here the CDR3 DNA reads TGCAGTGCTAGCGTACACTACGAGCAGTACTTC.

The rearrangement links TRBV4-1 to TRBJ2-7; 9 nucleotides align to TRBD2. The germline V gene has CDR1 MGHRA and CDR2 YSYEKL. The ends lost 5 bases at V and 3 bases at J; junction bases unmatched: 5. The CDR3 is 14 residues long. The CDR3 sequence is CASSRLAGSYEQYF. The DNA for the CDR3 is TGCGCCAGCAGCAGGCTAGCGGGGAGCTACGAGCAGTACTTC.

This rearrangement joins TRBV7-3 to TRBJ2-2, with D possibly TRBD2 on 5 matching bases. From germline, CDR1 is SGHTA and CDR2 FQGTGA. This CDR3 contains 14 residues. V was clipped by 7 bases and J by 3 bases, with 12 bases between them. This CDR3 reads CASTPSGDTGELFF. DNA for the CDR3: TGTGCCAGCACCCCTTCCGGGGACACCGGGGAGCTGTTTTTT.

This rearrangement joins TRBV12-3 or TRBV12-4 to TRBJ2-1; TRBD1 aligns across 7 bases. The CDR3 spans 12 residues. V shed 10 bases and J 8 bases; nucleotides not matched to a gene: 8. DNA for the CDR3: TGTGCCAACCGGAACAGGGGACATGAGCAGTTCTTC. The encoded protein is CANRNRGHEQFF.

This clone was seen only once. The J gene is TRBJ2-1, the V gene TRBV7-9; TRBD2 aligns across 9 bases. J was trimmed by 9 bases and V by 5 bases; bases with no gene match: 8. The CDR3 runs to 14 residues. Germline loops: CDR1 SEHNR, CDR2 FQNEAQ (reference sequence). The CDR3 is CASSPSRGGSEQFF. The CDR3 nucleotides are TGTGCCAGCAGCCCCTCGCGGGGGGGCAGTGAGCAGTTCTTC.

This chain uses TRBV11-2 with TRBJ2-5; 13 bases fit TRBD2. CDR1 SGHAT and CDR2 FQNNGV come from the germline V gene. With 5 bases clipped from V and 4 bases from J, the junction kept 10 bases outside the gene matches. CDR3 length: 17 amino acids. CDR3 DNA sequence: TGTGCCAGCAGCCCCTGGACTAGCGGGGGTATGGGAGAGACCCAGTACTTC. Amino acid sequence: CASSPWTSGGMGETQYF.

The chain has TRBV7-3 and TRBJ2-3; D may be TRBD2 (6 bases). Germline lookup yields CDR1 SGHTA and CDR2 FQGTGA. The CDR3 length is 15 residues. Trimming took 5 bases from V and 2 from J, leaving 14 bases between them. In DNA form, the CDR3 reads TGTGCCAGCAGCACTAGTGGAGGGCTCACAGATACGCAGTATTTT. This codes for CASSTSGGLTDTQYF.

The chain has TRBV19 and TRBJ2-3; tentatively, D is TRBD2 (7 bases). The germline V and J ends were trimmed by 8 bases and 4 bases, with 19 bases remaining between them. The germline CDR1 and CDR2 sequences are LNHDA and SQIVND (reference sequence). The CDR3 is made up of 15 amino acids. The CDR3 sequence is CASGFGGGGADTQYF. The CDR3, as DNA: TGTGCCAGTGGATTTGGGGGCGGGGGTGCAGATACGCAGTATTTT.